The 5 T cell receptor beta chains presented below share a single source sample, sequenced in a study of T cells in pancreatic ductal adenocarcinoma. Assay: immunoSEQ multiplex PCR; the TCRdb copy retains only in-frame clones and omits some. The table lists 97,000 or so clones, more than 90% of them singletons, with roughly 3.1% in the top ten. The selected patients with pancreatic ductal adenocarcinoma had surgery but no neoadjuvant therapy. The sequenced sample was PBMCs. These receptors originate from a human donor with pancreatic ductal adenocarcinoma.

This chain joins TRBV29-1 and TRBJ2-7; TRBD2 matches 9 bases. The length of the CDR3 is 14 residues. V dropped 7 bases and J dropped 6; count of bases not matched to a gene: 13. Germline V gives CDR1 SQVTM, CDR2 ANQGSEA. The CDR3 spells CSARGASGKFEQYF. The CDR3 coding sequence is TGCAGCGCCAGGGGGGCTAGCGGGAAGTTCGAGCAGTACTTC.

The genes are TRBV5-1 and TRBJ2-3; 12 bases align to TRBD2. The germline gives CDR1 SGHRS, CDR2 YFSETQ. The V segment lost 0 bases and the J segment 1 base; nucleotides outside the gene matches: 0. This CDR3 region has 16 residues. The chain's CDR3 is CASSLGLAGGTDTQYF. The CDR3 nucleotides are TGCGCCAGCAGCTTGGGACTAGCGGGAGGCACAGATACGCAGTATTTT.

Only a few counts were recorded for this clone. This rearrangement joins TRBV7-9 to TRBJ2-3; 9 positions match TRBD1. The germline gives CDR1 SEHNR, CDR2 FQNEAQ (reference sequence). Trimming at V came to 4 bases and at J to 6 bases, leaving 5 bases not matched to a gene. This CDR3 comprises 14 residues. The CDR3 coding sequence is TGTGCCAGCAGCTCGGGAGGACAGGGGGATACGCAGTATTTT. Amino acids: CASSSGGQGDTQYF. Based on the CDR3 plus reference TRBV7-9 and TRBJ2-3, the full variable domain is DTGVSQNPRHKITKRGQNVTFRCDPISEHNRLYWYRQTLGQGPEFLTYFQNEAQLEKSRLLSDRFSAERPKGSFSTLEIQRTEQGDSAMYLCASSSGGQGDTQYFGPGTRLTVL.

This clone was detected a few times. The CDR3 sequence: CASSQLPSGSHNEQFF. CDR3 nucleotides: TGCGCCAGCAGCCAGTTGCCCAGCGGGTCCCACAATGAGCAGTTCTTC. The gene calls are TRBV4-1 and TRBJ2-1; a weak D match, TRBD2 (6 bases). The CDR3 is made up of 16 amino acids. V was cut by 3 bases and J by 5 bases, with 17 bases left in between. Per germline, CDR1 MGHRA and CDR2 YSYEKL.

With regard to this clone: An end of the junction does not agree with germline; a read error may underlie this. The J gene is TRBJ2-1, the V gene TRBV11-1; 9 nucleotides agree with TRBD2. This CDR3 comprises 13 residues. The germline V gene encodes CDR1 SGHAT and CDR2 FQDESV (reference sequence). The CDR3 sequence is CASRLAGVGEQFF. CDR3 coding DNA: TGTGCCAGCAGATTAGCGGGAGTTGGTGAGCAGTTCTTC.